The 7 T cell receptor beta chains below come from one sample, sequenced in a study of shared clonotypes between healthy human individuals. The data were produced by immunoSEQ multiplex PCR, yet TCRdb's version contains in-frame clones alone and is incomplete. Counted here are about 1.1 million clones, around 77% occurring once; the ten biggest clones make up roughly 0.83%. The sequenced sample was memory CD4+ T cells from PBMCs. The subset was: CD45RA-negative fraction. Receptors were obtained from a man younger than 35 in good health. Some clones in this sample may be carry-over from other donors' samples.

The chain recombines TRBV5-6 with TRBJ2-1; D assignment may be TRBD1 or TRBD2 (5 bases each). Germline V CDR1 and CDR2: SGHDT, YYEEEE. The length of the CDR3 is 17 residues. V was cut by 1 base and J by 0 bases, with 14 bases left in between. Here the CDR3 reads CASSLYGGRSSYNEQFF. Written as DNA, the CDR3 is TGTGCCAGCAGCTTGTATGGGGGTCGGAGCTCCTACAATGAGCAGTTCTTC.

This clone was recorded many times. J is TRBJ2-7 and V is TRBV5-5, with 8 bases that match TRBD1. Losses at the gene ends were 0 bases for V and 1 base for J; bases not matched to a gene: 9. The CDR3 extends over 17 amino acids. The V gene's germline CDR1 is SGHKS and CDR2 YYEKEE (reference sequence). The CDR3 reads CASSLASGQGMSYEQYF. The CDR3, as DNA: TGTGCCAGCAGCTTGGCCAGCGGACAGGGTATGTCCTACGAGCAGTACTTC.

In this sample, this clone turned up a few times. This rearrangement joins TRBV2 to TRBJ1-2; D gene ambiguous. V was cut by 5 bases and J by 4 bases, with 8 bases left in between. Germline-derived CDR1 and CDR2 are SNHLY and FYNNEI. The CDR3 is made up of 12 amino acids. CDR3 bases: TGTGCCAGCAGTTTTTTCCCCTATGGCTACACCTTC. The encoded protein is CASSFFPYGYTF.

The V call is TRBV5-1, the J call TRBJ2-1, with 8 nucleotides matching TRBD1. Per germline, CDR1 SGHRS and CDR2 YFSETQ. With V trimmed by 3 bases and J by 0 bases, 5 bases remained unmatched. The CDR3 consists of 16 residues. In nucleotides, the CDR3 is TGCGCCAGCAGCTCCCGGACAGGGAACTCCTACAATGAGCAGTTCTTC. It specifies CASSSRTGNSYNEQFF. The full variable domain, rest sourced from reference TRBV5-1 and TRBJ2-1, is KAGVTQTPRYLIKTRGQQVTLSCSPISGHRSVSWYQQTPGQGLQFLFEYFSETQRNKGNFPGRFSGRQFSNSRSEMNVSTLELGDSALYLCASSSRTGNSYNEQFFGPGTRLTVL.

The chain carries TRBV7-8 and TRBJ2-1, with no clear D. This CDR3 comprises 15 residues. Trimming took off 4 bases at V and 4 bases at J, with 14 bases between the two ends. Germline V gene sequence: CDR1 SGHVS, CDR2 FQNEAQ. The CDR3 DNA reads TGTGCCAGCAGCTCCCGATTAGATGCTTACAATGAGCAGTTCTTC. Translation: CASSSRLDAYNEQFF.

This clone was seen more than once but under ten times. The chain combines TRBV28 with TRBJ1-4, with D unclear. Trimming pared 3 bases from V and 5 bases from J, leaving 10 bases between. The CDR3 runs to 14 residues. Germline CDR1 MDHEN, CDR2 SYDVKM. Here the CDR3 DNA reads TGTGCCAGCAGTTTCGGGCAGATCAATGAAAAACTGTTTTTT. Encoded protein: CASSFGQINEKLFF.

Of note for this clone: A much larger clone differs from this one at a single base, so this may be a read error. Other DNA sequences in the sample encode the same CDR3. The gene calls are TRBV29-1 and TRBJ1-1; D not certain. V lost 6 bases, J lost 10 bases, and 15 bases lay in between. CDR1 is SQVTM and CDR2 is ANQGSEA in the germline V gene. The CDR3 is 11 residues long. In DNA, the CDR3 is TGCAGCGTGTCGCGACAAGGCGCAGCTTTCTTT. Its translation is CSVSRQGAAFF.